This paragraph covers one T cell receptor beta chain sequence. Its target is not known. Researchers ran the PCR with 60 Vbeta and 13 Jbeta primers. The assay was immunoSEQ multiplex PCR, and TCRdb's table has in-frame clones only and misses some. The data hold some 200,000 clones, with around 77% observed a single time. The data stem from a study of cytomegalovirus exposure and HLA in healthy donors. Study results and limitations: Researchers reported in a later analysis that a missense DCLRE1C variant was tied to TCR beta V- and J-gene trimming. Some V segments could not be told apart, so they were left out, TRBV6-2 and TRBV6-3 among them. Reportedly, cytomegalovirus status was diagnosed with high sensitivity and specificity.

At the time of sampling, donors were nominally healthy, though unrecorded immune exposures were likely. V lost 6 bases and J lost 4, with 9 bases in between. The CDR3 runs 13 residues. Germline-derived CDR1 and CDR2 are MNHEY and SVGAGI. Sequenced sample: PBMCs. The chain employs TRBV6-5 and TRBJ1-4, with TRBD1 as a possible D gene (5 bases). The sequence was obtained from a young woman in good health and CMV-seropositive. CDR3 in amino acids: CASSRQINEKLFF. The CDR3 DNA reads TGTGCCAGCAGCCGACAGATTAATGAAAAACTGTTTTTT.